The 8 T cell receptor beta chains presented below share a single source sample, sequenced in a study of control samples from healthy donors and cancer patients (dated by TCRdb to 2020 to 2021). The method behind the library was the immunoSEQ multiplex PCR assay. The table comes from immuneACCESS by way of TCRdb, which keeps in-frame sequences with V and J called. Part of the clones is missing from these tables; in studies checked, under half for an unresolved V gene and the rest for unknown reasons. Here the sample has 230,000 or so clones; roughly 94% occur a single time. Clones ranked in the top ten supply around 1.5% of the sample. The sequenced sample consisted of blood. All receptors come from a man aged 50 to 59 in good health.

This clone came up once. The chain combines TRBV28 with TRBJ2-7; tentative D call: TRBD1 (6 bases). The V gene lost 7 bases and the J gene lost 4 bases, with 14 bases spanning the gap. Germline V gives CDR1 MDHEN, CDR2 SYDVKM. CDR3 length: 13 amino acids. The CDR3 reads CASTPGHPYEQYF. The CDR3 DNA follows: TGTGCCAGCACCCCGGGACATCCTTACGAGCAGTACTTC.

V and J are TRBV24-1 and TRBJ2-3; a possible D gene is TRBD1 (7 bases). This CDR3 comprises 16 residues. CDR1 is KGHDR, CDR2 SFDVKD, per germline. Between the trimmed V and J ends, which lost 3 bases and 1 base, there was a span of 13 bases. CDR3 DNA: TGTGCCACCAGTGATGACTCAGGGGGGCGCACAGATACGCAGTATTTT. Translated, it gives CATSDDSGGRTDTQYF.

The V and J genes are TRBV19 and TRBJ1-1; D remains unclear. The CDR3 contains 13 residues. Germline values: CDR1 LNHDA, CDR2 SQIVND (reference sequence). V was clipped by 3 bases and J by 5 bases, with 10 bases between them. The DNA of the CDR3 is TGTGCCAGTAGTATCGGTGGAACAACTGAAGCTTTCTTT. Its protein product is CASSIGGTTEAFF.

This clone was counted only a few times. This chain connects TRBV6-5 to TRBJ2-1, with D perhaps TRBD1 or TRBD2 (5 bases each). CDR3 size: 13 residues. CDR1 MNHEY and CDR2 SVGAGI come from the germline V gene. Deletions cut 6 bases from V and 9 bases from J, with 15 bases between. The CDR3: CASRRAGGTEQFF. The CDR3 DNA sequence: TGTGCCAGCAGGCGGGCTGGGGGAACTGAGCAGTTCTTC.

This chain uses TRBV11-2 with TRBJ2-5, with a weak D call TRBD2 (7 bases). This CDR3 contains 16 residues. The V and J ends lost 0 bases and 4 bases respectively, with 15 bases between them. Per the germline V gene, CDR1 is SGHAT and CDR2 is FQNNGV. CDR3 loop: CASSLEFRGARETQYF. In DNA, the CDR3 is TGTGCCAGCAGCTTAGAATTCCGGGGGGCGAGAGAGACCCAGTACTTC.

This clone has a single count. A read error may produce the germline difference seen at one junction end. This chain joins TRBV6-5 and TRBJ1-2; possible D gene TRBD1, 6 bases. This CDR3 has 14 amino acids. Germline V gene data show CDR1 as MNHEY and CDR2 as SVGAGI. Written as DNA, the CDR3 is TGTGCCAGCGTAATTTACCCAGGGGCGGATGGTTACACCTTC. It translates to CASVIYPGADGYTF.

The J gene is TRBJ1-2, the V gene TRBV24-1, with 7 bases aligning to TRBD1. CDR1 and CDR2 from the germline V gene are KGHDR and SFDVKD. V dropped 4 bases and J dropped 8; count of bases not matched to a gene: 6. This CDR3 contains 13 residues. The CDR3 loop reads CATSEPTGDGYTF. The CDR3 DNA reads as TGTGCCACCAGTGAGCCTACAGGGGACGGCTACACCTTC.

Notes on this clone: Other nucleotide sequences in the sample specify the same CDR3. The chain combines TRBV5-1 with TRBJ2-1; D assignment may be TRBD1 or TRBD2 (5 bases each). V was clipped by 0 bases and J by 0 bases, with 7 bases between them. In germline, CDR1 is SGHRS, CDR2 YFSETQ. The CDR3 sequence is 15 residues long. CDR3 protein: CASSLGGGSYNEQFF. The CDR3 DNA sequence: TGCGCCAGCAGCTTGGGTGGGGGCTCCTACAATGAGCAGTTCTTC.